The clone carrying this TCR beta chain was seen more than once but under ten times. The data stem from a study of Ad26.COV2.S vaccination and SARS-CoV-2 variants. In the study overall: As a participant in COV1001, the donor was in the Ad26.COV2.S trial arm. By the intramuscular route, Ad26.COV2.S was given once, or twice 56 days apart.

Regarding treatment: 15 to 20 received Ad26.COV2.S at low or high dose, single or two shots; 5 received placebo; per-sample allocation not given. At day 63 after the first vaccine or placebo injection, samples were drawn. The donor's status was that of an adult aged 18-55 years in Boston. It was Wuhan-strain SARS-CoV-2 spike that the Ad26 vaccine vector expressed. Germline loops: CDR1 SNHLY, CDR2 FYNNEI. The CDR3 sequence is 14 residues long. Unmatched junction bases numbered 1, after V lost 6 bases and J lost 2 bases. Only in-frame clones appear in the TCRdb table, and some are missing; sequencing was by immunoSEQ multiplex PCR. The profile covers approximately 450,000 clones, with 75% to 95% appearing a single time and 12% taken by the ten largest.

The material sequenced was peripheral blood, taken in a trial of Ad26.COV2.S vaccine versus placebo. V usage is TRBV2 and J usage is TRBJ2-1; 10 bases map to TRBD2. The clonotype was recovered from a person between 18 and 65 years old who received the Ad26.COV2.S COVID-19 vaccine or a placebo. The CDR3 loop is CASRLAGPYNEQFF. For the CDR3, the DNA is TGTGCCAGCAGACTAGCGGGACCCTACAATGAGCAGTTCTTC.